A selection of T cell receptor beta chains follows, all from one sample in a study of Ad26.COV2.S vaccination and SARS-CoV-2 variants. TCRdb's table, derived via immunoSEQ multiplex PCR, lists solely in-frame clones and lacks some. The repertoire holds fewer than 500,000 clones, with over 75% as singletons. This specimen was peripheral blood, taken in a trial of Ad26.COV2.S vaccine versus placebo. The origin of the receptors is a person between 18 and 65 years old who received the Ad26.COV2.S COVID-19 vaccine or a placebo. Both conserved end residues are part of each CDR3. D genes are given only for firm matches. Clone size, where shown, is once, few, many, or a class for clones that have expanded.

>.|TRBV24-1|.|TRBJ1-2
CATSDSGSSYGYTF
TGTGCCACCAGTGATTCGGGCTCCTCTTATGGCTACACCTTC
>.|TRBV7-8|.|TRBJ1-6
CASSLDGTLGNSPLHF
TGTGCCAGCAGCTTAGACGGGACCCTAGGCAATTCACCCCTCCACTTT
>TRBD1|TRBV3-1/TRBV3-2|.|TRBJ1-1
CASSQPPRQGDIMNTEAFF
TGTGCCAGCAGCCAACCTCCTAGACAGGGCGATATTATGAACACTGAAGCTTTCTTT
>.|TRBV11-2|.|TRBJ2-4
CASSLDIAGGEPRRNIQYF
TGTGCCAGCAGCTTAGATATAGCAGGAGGGGAACCAAGAAGAAACATTCAGTACTTC
>.|TRBV5-1|.|TRBJ1-2
CASSFRSGTNYGYTF
TGCGCCAGCAGCTTTCGGTCAGGAACTAACTATGGCTACACCTTC
>.|TRBV14|.|TRBJ1-3
CASSQASSRGNTIYF
TGTGCCAGCAGCCAAGCTTCGAGCCGCGGGAACACCATATATTTT
>TRBD2|TRBV28|.|TRBJ2-5
CASSSKIPSGSLRTQYF
TGTGCCAGCAGTTCTAAAATTCCTAGCGGGAGCTTACGGACCCAGTACTTC
>.|TRBV20-1|.|TRBJ2-7
CSAYGYEQYF
TGCAGTGCTTATGGGTACGAGCAGTACTTC
>TRBD1|TRBV24-1|.|TRBJ2-3
CATSDPGQGNTDTQYF
TGTGCCACCAGTGACCCGGGACAGGGAAACACAGATACGCAGTATTTT
>.|TRBV10-3|.|TRBJ2-2
CAITGLGGNTGELFF
TGTGCCATCACTGGACTCGGTGGAAACACCGGGGAGCTGTTTTTT
>.|TRBV9|.|TRBJ2-7
CASSVDGRSYEQYF
TGTGCCAGCAGCGTAGACGGGCGATCCTACGAGCAGTACTTC
>TRBD2|TRBV6-5|.|TRBJ2-1
CASSYSTSGSNEQFF
TGTGCCAGCAGTTACTCCACTAGCGGGTCCAATGAGCAGTTCTTC
>.|TRBV10-2|.|TRBJ2-7
CASSEFTRVYEQYF
TGCGCCAGCAGTGAGTTCACCAGGGTTTACGAGCAGTACTTC
>.|TRBV30|.|TRBJ1-2
CAWSIHGTTGGYTF
TGTGCCTGGAGTATCCACGGGACTACGGGAGGCTACACCTTC
>.|TRBV6-5|.|TRBJ1-2
CASYGQLGNGYTF
TGTGCCAGTTACGGACAGTTGGGGAATGGCTACACCTTC
>.|TRBV29-1|.|TRBJ1-1
CSVEPWGTEAFF
TGCAGCGTTGAACCCTGGGGCACTGAAGCTTTCTTT
>.|TRBV5-6|.|TRBJ2-7
CASSLGQILYEQYF
TGTGCCAGCAGCTTGGGACAGATCCTTTACGAGCAGTACTTC
>TRBD1|TRBV6-5|.|TRBJ1-4
CASRGDSPEKLFF
TGTGCCAGCAGAGGGGACAGCCCTGAAAAACTGTTTTTT
>.|TRBV18|.|TRBJ1-5
CASSPDRDQPQHF
TGTGCCAGCTCACCCGATAGGGATCAGCCCCAGCATTTT
>.|TRBV29-1|.|TRBJ1-1
CSVEDWRSGAFF
TGCAGCGTTGAAGATTGGAGGAGCGGAGCTTTCTTT
>TRBD1|TRBV2|.|TRBJ1-2
CASSALTGYFDGYTF
TGTGCCAGCAGTGCTCTGACAGGGTATTTCGATGGCTACACCTTC
>.|TRBV5-1|.|TRBJ1-1
CASSLRQVDKGTEAFF
TGCGCCAGCAGCTTGAGACAGGTCGATAAGGGCACTGAAGCTTTCTTT
>.|TRBV4-3|.|TRBJ2-7
CASSQGYRAAGHEQYF
TGCGCCAGCAGCCAAGGGTATAGGGCTGCAGGGCACGAGCAGTACTTC
>.|TRBV5-1|.|TRBJ1-4
CASSLGGGGFEKLFF
TGCGCCAGCAGCCTCGGAGGGGGAGGTTTTGAAAAACTGTTTTTT
>TRBD1|TRBV2|.|TRBJ1-2
CASRRDRAYGYTF
TGTGCCAGCAGGAGGGACAGGGCATATGGCTACACCTTC
>.|TRBV29-1|.|TRBJ2-7
CSVEFPRTYEQYF
TGCAGCGTTGAATTCCCTAGGACCTACGAGCAGTACTTC
>TRBD1|TRBV5-1|.|TRBJ1-1
CASSLRTGQTKAFF
TGCGCCAGCAGCTTAAGGACAGGGCAAACCAAAGCTTTCTTT
>TRBD1|TRBV28|few|TRBJ1-2
CASSTGTGGLYYGYTF
TGTGCCAGCAGTACCGGGACAGGGGGCCTTTACTATGGCTACACCTTC
>TRBD1|TRBV6-5|.|TRBJ2-1
CASSYAGTGESEQFF
TGTGCCAGCAGTTACGCCGGGACAGGGGAATCAGAGCAGTTCTTC
>TRBD1|TRBV11-3|.|TRBJ2-1
CASSRGTGYNEQFF
TGTGCCAGCAGCCGCGGGACAGGTTACAATGAGCAGTTCTTC
>.|TRBV5-1|.|TRBJ2-1
CASSQTIGGSYNEQFF
TGCGCCAGCAGCCAAACGATCGGGGGTTCCTACAATGAGCAGTTCTTC
>.|TRBV30|.|TRBJ1-3
CAWTSASGNTIYF
TGTGCCTGGACGTCCGCCTCTGGAAACACCATATATTTT
>.|TRBV15|.|TRBJ2-1
CATSRDRAGSSEQFF
TGTGCCACCAGCAGAGATCGGGCAGGGAGTAGTGAGCAGTTCTTC
>.|TRBV11-3|.|TRBJ2-2
CASSPGGAGGTGELFF
TGTGCCAGCAGCCCGGGAGGGGCAGGGGGCACCGGGGAGCTGTTTTTT
>.|TRBV6-6|.|TRBJ2-1
CASSRDWNNEQFF
TGTGCCAGCAGTCGGGACTGGAACAATGAGCAGTTCTTC
>.|TRBV7-3|.|TRBJ2-1
CASSLDPHNEQFF
TGTGCCAGCAGCTTAGATCCTCACAATGAGCAGTTCTTC
>.|TRBV4-3|.|TRBJ2-7
CASSPGPMWSEQYF
TGCGCCAGCAGCCCGGGGCCCATGTGGTCCGAGCAGTACTTC
>.|TRBV3-1/TRBV3-2|.|TRBJ2-3
CASRWGVTDTQYF
TGTGCCAGCAGGTGGGGGGTCACAGATACGCAGTATTTT
>.|TRBV28|.|TRBJ1-2
CASSQGNYGYTF
TGTGCCAGCAGTCAGGGGAACTATGGCTACACCTTC
>.|TRBV4-3|.|TRBJ2-7
CASSQDSGSSSSYEQYF
TGCGCCAGCAGCCAAGATAGTGGATCTAGTAGCTCCTACGAGCAGTACTTC
>.|TRBV30|.|TRBJ2-7
CAWSTPGLSRHEQYF
TGTGCCTGGAGTACTCCGGGGTTATCACGCCACGAGCAGTACTTC
>TRBD2|TRBV18|.|TRBJ2-7
CASSPPGAGGHYEQYF
TGTGCCAGCTCACCCCCGGGAGCGGGAGGCCACTACGAGCAGTACTTC
>.|TRBV18|.|TRBJ1-2
CASSPNPDNYGYTF
TGTGCCAGCTCACCCAACCCAGATAACTATGGCTACACCTTC
>.|TRBV5-6|.|TRBJ2-2
CASSFANTGELFF
TGTGCCAGCAGCTTTGCAAACACCGGGGAGCTGTTTTTT
>TRBD1|TRBV27|.|TRBJ2-7
CASRRTGDSYEQYF
TGTGCCAGCAGAAGGACAGGGGACTCCTACGAGCAGTACTTC
>.|TRBV4-3|.|TRBJ1-2
CASSHPSREGGGYTF
TGCGCCAGCAGCCACCCAAGTCGGGAGGGTGGCGGCTACACCTTC
>.|TRBV19|.|TRBJ1-4
CATKEREITTNEKLFF
TGTGCCACTAAGGAGAGGGAAATTACAACTAATGAAAAACTGTTTTTT
>TRBD2|TRBV10-3|.|TRBJ2-3
CAISARLAGGQFTDTQYF
TGTGCCATCAGTGCCAGACTAGCGGGAGGGCAATTCACAGATACGCAGTATTTT
>.|TRBV6-5|.|TRBJ2-5
CASSRTTRETQYF
TGTGCCAGCAGTAGAACTACCCGGGAGACCCAGTACTTC
>.|TRBV4-2|.|TRBJ2-2
CASSLAENTGELFF
TGTGCCAGCAGCCTCGCGGAGAACACCGGGGAGCTGTTTTTT
>.|TRBV28|.|TRBJ1-5
CASSPPGQGNQPQHF
TGTGCCAGCAGTCCCCCGGGGCAGGGAAATCAGCCCCAGCATTTT
>.|TRBV7-8|.|TRBJ2-7
CASSFVGYEQYF
TGTGCCAGCAGCTTTGTAGGCTACGAGCAGTACTTC
>.|TRBV19|.|TRBJ2-7
CASRLGGDYEQYF
TGTGCCAGTAGACTCGGGGGCGACTACGAGCAGTACTTC
>.|TRBV11-2|.|TRBJ2-7
CASSLVADYEQYF
TGTGCCAGCAGCTTAGTGGCAGACTACGAGCAGTACTTC
>.|TRBV7-9|.|TRBJ1-2
CASSLPKDGYTF
TGTGCCAGCAGCCTCCCGAAGGACGGCTACACCTTC
>.|TRBV7-8|.|TRBJ2-3
CASTSYVETTDTQYF
TGTGCCAGCACCTCGTACGTTGAAACCACAGATACGCAGTATTTT